These T cell receptor beta chains were read from a single sample in a study of regulatory T cells in long-lasting Graves disease. Each CDR3 protein is one row after TCRdb ran MiXCR on the multiplex PCR reads. Of over 200,000 distinct CDR3 sequences in the sample, about a sixth are singletons; the top ten hold approximately 20%. This sample comprised peripheral blood mononuclear cells (PBMCs), obtained at new diagnosis, from a patient treated with antithyroid drugs. These receptors were collected from a female donor with Graves disease. Each CDR3 is given with its conserved first and last residue. Fields, in order: CDR3 length, J gene, V gene, clone size, D gene, CDR3 DNA, CDR3 protein. D genes are given only for firm matches. Clone size is given for some rows only: seen once, a few or many times, or a class if the clone is expanded.

CDR3 length: 15
J gene: TRBJ1-1
V gene: TRBV27
clone size: many
D gene: NA
CDR3 DNA: TGTGCCAGCAGTTTAACGGCGACAGGGAACACTGAAGCTTTCTTT
CDR3 protein: CASSLTATGNTEAFF

CDR3 length: 16
J gene: TRBJ2-3
V gene: TRBV12-3/TRBV12-4
clone size: many
D gene: NA
CDR3 DNA: TGTGCCAGCAGTTTAGCGCTCCGACTAGACACAGATACGCAGTATTTT
CDR3 protein: CASSLALRLDTDTQYF

CDR3 length: 16
J gene: TRBJ1-3
V gene: TRBV9
clone size: NA
D gene: NA
CDR3 DNA: TGTGCCAGCAGCGTTTCAGGGAGCTTCACTGGAAACACCATATATTTT
CDR3 protein: CASSVSGSFTGNTIYF

CDR3 length: 15
J gene: TRBJ2-7
V gene: TRBV6-1
clone size: many
D gene: TRBD2
CDR3 DNA: TGTGCCAGCAGTCCCTTAGCGGGAGGGCCCGACGAGCAGTACTTC
CDR3 protein: CASSPLAGGPDEQYF

CDR3 length: 17
J gene: TRBJ2-6
V gene: TRBV6-2/TRBV6-3
clone size: NA
D gene: NA
CDR3 DNA: TGTGCCAGCAGTGAAGTACAGGGCAACTCTGGGGCCAACGTCCTGACTTTC
CDR3 protein: CASSEVQGNSGANVLTF

CDR3 length: 12
J gene: TRBJ1-1
V gene: TRBV24-1
clone size: many
D gene: NA
CDR3 DNA: TGTGCCACCAGTGATTTGGGCACTGAAGCTTTCTTT
CDR3 protein: CATSDLGTEAFF

CDR3 length: 14
J gene: TRBJ2-1
V gene: TRBV20-1
clone size: many
D gene: NA
CDR3 DNA: TGCAGTGCAAGAAGCTCGAGGGGTATCGATGAGCAGTTCTTC
CDR3 protein: CSARSSRGIDEQFF

CDR3 length: 12
J gene: TRBJ2-4
V gene: TRBV20-1
clone size: many
D gene: NA
CDR3 DNA: TGCAGTGCTACCAGCGTTGGTAACATTCAGTACTTC
CDR3 protein: CSATSVGNIQYF

CDR3 length: 14
J gene: TRBJ1-2
V gene: TRBV28
clone size: many
D gene: NA
CDR3 DNA: TGTGCCACCAGCCTCCGGACATCTAACTATGGCTACACCTTC
CDR3 protein: CATSLRTSNYGYTF

CDR3 length: 14
J gene: TRBJ2-5
V gene: TRBV19
clone size: many
D gene: TRBD1
CDR3 DNA: TGTGCCAGTAGTAGGTCCCGGGACAGCGCGACCCAGTACTTC
CDR3 protein: CASSRSRDSATQYF

CDR3 length: 14
J gene: TRBJ2-3
V gene: TRBV9
clone size: many
D gene: NA
CDR3 DNA: TGTGCCAGCAACTCCGGGACTAGCACAGATACGCAGTATTTT
CDR3 protein: CASNSGTSTDTQYF

CDR3 length: 14
J gene: TRBJ2-1
V gene: TRBV29-1
clone size: many
D gene: TRBD1
CDR3 DNA: TGCAGCGTAGCAGACAGGGGGCGCGGGAATGAGCAGTTCTTC
CDR3 protein: CSVADRGRGNEQFF

CDR3 length: 14
J gene: TRBJ1-1
V gene: TRBV5-1
clone size: NA
D gene: NA
CDR3 DNA: TGCGCCAGCAGCTTGGCCCTTAGGGACTCTGAAGCTTTCTTT
CDR3 protein: CASSLALRDSEAFF

CDR3 length: 13
J gene: TRBJ2-5
V gene: TRBV18
clone size: many
D gene: NA
CDR3 DNA: TGTGCCAGCTCACCACCAGGGGAAGAGACCCAGTACTTC
CDR3 protein: CASSPPGEETQYF

CDR3 length: 14
J gene: TRBJ2-7
V gene: TRBV28
clone size: many
D gene: NA
CDR3 DNA: TGTGCCAGCAGTTTCCCGGAGACGCCCTACGAGCAGTACTTC
CDR3 protein: CASSFPETPYEQYF

CDR3 length: 14
J gene: TRBJ2-5
V gene: TRBV2
clone size: many
D gene: NA
CDR3 DNA: TGTGCCAGCAGCCCCGACAGGTACCAAGAGACCCAGTACTTC
CDR3 protein: CASSPDRYQETQYF

CDR3 length: 15
J gene: TRBJ2-4
V gene: TRBV11-2
clone size: NA
D gene: TRBD1
CDR3 DNA: TGTGCCAGCAGCTCCCCGGGACAGGGGAAGGGCATTCAGTACTTC
CDR3 protein: CASSSPGQGKGIQYF

CDR3 length: 12
J gene: TRBJ2-5
V gene: TRBV6-2/TRBV6-3
clone size: many
D gene: NA
CDR3 DNA: TGTGCCAGCAGTTACAGAAAAGAGACCCAGTACTTC
CDR3 protein: CASSYRKETQYF

CDR3 length: 12
J gene: TRBJ2-5
V gene: TRBV3-1
clone size: many
D gene: NA
CDR3 DNA: TGTGCCAGCAGCCAAGTGCGAGGGACCCAGTACTTC
CDR3 protein: CASSQVRGTQYF

CDR3 length: 17
J gene: TRBJ1-4
V gene: TRBV6-1
clone size: many
D gene: NA
CDR3 DNA: TGTGCCAGCAGGGGAACACCAGGGACATTCTTCGGTGAAAAACTGTTTTTT
CDR3 protein: CASRGTPGTFFGEKLFF

CDR3 length: 16
J gene: TRBJ2-5
V gene: TRBV10-3
clone size: many
D gene: TRBD2
CDR3 DNA: TGTGCCATCAGTGCTGGGACTAGCGGGAGGGCGGAGACCCAGTACTTC
CDR3 protein: CAISAGTSGRAETQYF

CDR3 length: 16
J gene: TRBJ1-6
V gene: TRBV27
clone size: many
D gene: TRBD1
CDR3 DNA: TGTGCCAGCAGTTTCGGGACAGGGGGGAATAATTCACCCCTCCACTTT
CDR3 protein: CASSFGTGGNNSPLHF

CDR3 length: 11
J gene: TRBJ1-2
V gene: TRBV19
clone size: few
D gene: NA
CDR3 DNA: TGTGCCACGAGGGGGGGGCTTGGCTACACCTTC
CDR3 protein: CATRGGLGYTF

CDR3 length: 13
J gene: TRBJ2-3
V gene: TRBV9
clone size: NA
D gene: NA
CDR3 DNA: TGTGCCAGCAGTGAATTGTGGGATGATACGCAGTATTTT
CDR3 protein: CASSELWDDTQYF

CDR3 length: 16
J gene: TRBJ2-3
V gene: TRBV5-8
clone size: NA
D gene: TRBD2
CDR3 DNA: TGTGCCAGCAGCCAAGGACTAGCGGGAGGAACAGATACGCAGTATTTT
CDR3 protein: CASSQGLAGGTDTQYF

CDR3 length: 16
J gene: TRBJ2-5
V gene: TRBV3-1
clone size: many
D gene: NA
CDR3 DNA: TGTGCCAGCAGCCAATGGGGGGCAGGGGGGCGAGAGACCCAGTACTTC
CDR3 protein: CASSQWGAGGRETQYF

CDR3 length: 14
J gene: TRBJ1-1
V gene: TRBV5-4
clone size: NA
D gene: TRBD1
CDR3 DNA: TGTGCCAGCAGACAGGGGGGAGTGAACACTGAAGCTTTCTTT
CDR3 protein: CASRQGGVNTEAFF

CDR3 length: 17
J gene: TRBJ2-1
V gene: TRBV19
clone size: many
D gene: TRBD1
CDR3 DNA: TGTGCCAGTAGTATCTTAAGCCGCCGGGACAGGGCCACTGAGCAGTTCTTC
CDR3 protein: CASSILSRRDRATEQFF

CDR3 length: 14
J gene: TRBJ2-7
V gene: TRBV28
clone size: few
D gene: TRBD2
CDR3 DNA: TGTGCCAGCAGTGCACTAGCGGGCTCCTACGAGCAGTACTTC
CDR3 protein: CASSALAGSYEQYF

CDR3 length: 13
J gene: TRBJ2-5
V gene: TRBV18
clone size: many
D gene: TRBD1
CDR3 DNA: TGTGCCAGCTCGTGGGACAGGGCAGAGACCCAGTACTTC
CDR3 protein: CASSWDRAETQYF

CDR3 length: 16
J gene: TRBJ2-1
V gene: TRBV6-5
clone size: NA
D gene: NA
CDR3 DNA: TGTGCCAGCAGTTCCGCGGGGGCTAGCTCCTACAATGAGCAGTTCTTC
CDR3 protein: CASSSAGASSYNEQFF

CDR3 length: 13
J gene: TRBJ1-5
V gene: TRBV19
clone size: many
D gene: NA
CDR3 DNA: TGTGCCAGTGCCTTCGCCCCCGGTCAGCCCCAGCATTTT
CDR3 protein: CASAFAPGQPQHF

CDR3 length: 15
J gene: TRBJ2-7
V gene: TRBV19
clone size: many
D gene: NA
CDR3 DNA: TGTGCCAGTAACCCCGGACTTGAAAGCTCCTACGAGCAGTACTTC
CDR3 protein: CASNPGLESSYEQYF

CDR3 length: 18
J gene: TRBJ2-2
V gene: TRBV7-3
clone size: many
D gene: TRBD2
CDR3 DNA: TGTGCCAGCAGCTTAACGGGAACGGGAGGTTGGAACACCGGGGAGCTGTTTTTT
CDR3 protein: CASSLTGTGGWNTGELFF

CDR3 length: 13
J gene: TRBJ2-2
V gene: TRBV5-6
clone size: few
D gene: TRBD2
CDR3 DNA: TGTGCCAGCAGCTTTGGGGGGGCCGGGGAGCTGTTTTTT
CDR3 protein: CASSFGGAGELFF

CDR3 length: 16
J gene: TRBJ2-3
V gene: TRBV24-1
clone size: many
D gene: TRBD2
CDR3 DNA: TGTGCCACCAGTGATCCAGGACTAGCGAGCACAGATACGCAGTATTTT
CDR3 protein: CATSDPGLASTDTQYF

CDR3 length: 15
J gene: TRBJ2-7
V gene: TRBV5-6
clone size: many
D gene: TRBD2
CDR3 DNA: TGTGCCAGCAGCTTAACTGGCGGGAGGTCCTACGAGCAGTACTTC
CDR3 protein: CASSLTGGRSYEQYF

CDR3 length: 15
J gene: TRBJ2-5
V gene: TRBV7-2
clone size: many
D gene: TRBD2
CDR3 DNA: TGTGCCAGCAGCACAGGACTAGCGCGAGCGGAGACCCAGTACTTC
CDR3 protein: CASSTGLARAETQYF

CDR3 length: 17
J gene: TRBJ2-1
V gene: TRBV6-2/TRBV6-3
clone size: NA
D gene: TRBD2
CDR3 DNA: TGTGCCAGCAGTTACAGGGCACTAGCGGGTGGACACAATGAGCAGTTCTTC
CDR3 protein: CASSYRALAGGHNEQFF